This T cell receptor beta chain originates from a study of cytotoxic CD8 clonotypes in ibrutinib-treated CLL. Turning to the study itself: Complete response was seen in 2 patients and partial in roughly 25; 12 progressed and roughly 14 stayed remitted after a median approximately 70 months. Whole-study findings and limits: Contraction or stability on treatment was seen for public clonotypes, which were uncommon.

Sequencing was performed with immunoSEQ multiplex PCR; in TCRdb, only in-frame clones are kept and a portion is missing. Counted here are about 56,000 clones, 45% to 70% occurring once; the ten biggest clones make up roughly 22%. Comment on this clone: What it binds is not known.

The CDR3 runs 10 residues. The trim removed 8 bases at V and 7 bases at J, leaving 4 bases unmatched. From germline, CDR1 is SQVTM and CDR2 ANQGSEA. V gene TRBV29-1 combines with J gene TRBJ1-1; 7 bases line up with TRBD1. This sample comprised PBMCs, obtained after 24 months of ibrutinib treatment. This sequence was found in a human donor with chronic lymphocytic leukemia. CDR3 amino acids: CSTRQGEAFF. The CDR3 coding sequence is TGCAGCACTCGACAGGGTGAAGCTTTCTTT.